The text below deals with one T cell receptor beta chain. This specimen belongs to a study of T cells of healthy individuals. TCRdb fed the 5' RACE reads into MiXCR, producing one record per CDR3 protein. The data contain more than 85,000 distinct CDR3 sequences, roughly a sixth of them singletons. The CDR3 has 15 residues. The ends were cut back, 4 bases at V and 6 bases at J, with 18 bases in the middle. CDR1 and CDR2 from the germline V gene are SGHNT and YYREEE (reference sequence). This chain links TRBV5-4 with TRBJ2-3; D is ambiguous. The sequence was obtained from a human donor in good health. DNA of the CDR3: TGTGCCAGCAGCCCTAGGATTAGTATCGTCGATACGCAGTATTTT. The encoded protein is CASSPRISIVDTQYF.